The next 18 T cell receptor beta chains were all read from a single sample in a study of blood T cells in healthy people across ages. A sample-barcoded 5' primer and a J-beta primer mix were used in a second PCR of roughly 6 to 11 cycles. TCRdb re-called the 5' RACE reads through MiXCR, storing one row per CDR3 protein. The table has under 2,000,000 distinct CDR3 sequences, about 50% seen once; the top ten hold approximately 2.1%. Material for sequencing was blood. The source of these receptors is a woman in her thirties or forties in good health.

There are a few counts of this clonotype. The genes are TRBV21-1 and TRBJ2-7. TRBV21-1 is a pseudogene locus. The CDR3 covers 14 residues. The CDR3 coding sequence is TGTGCCAGCACCTTAAGGGAAGAATCCTACGAGCAGTACTTC. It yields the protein CASTLREESYEQYF.

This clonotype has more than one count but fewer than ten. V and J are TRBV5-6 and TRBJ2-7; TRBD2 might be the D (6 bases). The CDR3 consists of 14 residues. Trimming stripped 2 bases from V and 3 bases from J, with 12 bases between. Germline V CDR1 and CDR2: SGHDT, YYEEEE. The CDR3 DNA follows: TGTGCCAGCAGCTTTGGGCGGGGAAACTACGAGCAGTACTTC. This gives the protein CASSFGRGNYEQYF.

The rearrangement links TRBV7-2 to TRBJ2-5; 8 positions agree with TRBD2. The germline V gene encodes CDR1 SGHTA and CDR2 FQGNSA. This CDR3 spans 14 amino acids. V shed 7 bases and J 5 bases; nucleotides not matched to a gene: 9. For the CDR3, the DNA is TGTGCCAGCACGATCGGGGGGGCCGGGGAGACCCAGTACTTC. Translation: CASTIGGAGETQYF. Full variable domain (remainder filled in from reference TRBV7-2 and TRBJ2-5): GAGVSQSPSNKVTEKGKDVELRCDPISGHTALYWYRQSLGQGLEFLIYFQGNSAPDKSGLPSDRFSAERTGGSVSTLTIQRTQQEDSAVYLCASTIGGAGETQYFGPGTRLLVL.

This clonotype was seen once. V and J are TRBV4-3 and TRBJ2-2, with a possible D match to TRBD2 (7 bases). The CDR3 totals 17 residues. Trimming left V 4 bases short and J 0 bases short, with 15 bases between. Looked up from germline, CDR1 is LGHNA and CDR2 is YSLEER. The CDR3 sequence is CASSPGRGTTNTGELFF. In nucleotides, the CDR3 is TGCGCCAGCAGCCCCGGGCGGGGGACAACGAACACCGGGGAGCTGTTTTTT.

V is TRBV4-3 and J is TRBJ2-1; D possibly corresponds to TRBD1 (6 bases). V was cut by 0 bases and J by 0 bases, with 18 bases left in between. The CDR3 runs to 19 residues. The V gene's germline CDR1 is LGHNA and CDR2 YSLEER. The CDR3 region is CASSQDRGSSGSSYNEQFF. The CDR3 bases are TGCGCCAGCAGCCAAGATAGGGGGTCCTCGGGGAGCTCCTACAATGAGCAGTTCTTC.

In nucleotides, the CDR3 is TGTGCCAGCAGCGTAACAGAGGGCAAGCAGTTCTTC. Its translation is CASSVTEGKQFF. The V gene is TRBV7-9, the J gene TRBJ2-1; D is perhaps TRBD2 (5 bases). The V end was cut by 5 bases, the J end by 11 bases, with 13 bases between. Germline CDR1 is SEHNR and CDR2 is FQNEAQ (reference sequence). This CDR3 spans 12 amino acids.

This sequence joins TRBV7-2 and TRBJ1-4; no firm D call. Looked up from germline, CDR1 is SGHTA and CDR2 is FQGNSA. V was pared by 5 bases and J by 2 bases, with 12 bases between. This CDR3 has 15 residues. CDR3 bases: TGTGCCAGCAGCCCGCAGCCAGTGACTAATGAAAAACTGTTTTTT. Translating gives CASSPQPVTNEKLFF.

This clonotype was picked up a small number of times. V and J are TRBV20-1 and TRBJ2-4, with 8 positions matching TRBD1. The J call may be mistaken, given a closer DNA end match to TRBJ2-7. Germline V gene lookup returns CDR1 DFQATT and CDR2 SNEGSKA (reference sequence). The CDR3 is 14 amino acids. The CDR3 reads CSARPPGGLYEQYF. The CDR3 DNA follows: TGCAGTGCTAGACCCCCAGGGGGCTTGTACGAGCAGTACTTC.

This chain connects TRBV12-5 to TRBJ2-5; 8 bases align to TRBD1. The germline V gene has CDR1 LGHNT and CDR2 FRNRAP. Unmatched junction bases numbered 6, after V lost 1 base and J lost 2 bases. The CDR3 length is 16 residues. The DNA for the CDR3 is TGTGCTAGTGGTTTGGGGACAGGGCCGCCACAAGAGACCCAGTACTTC. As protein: CASGLGTGPPQETQYF. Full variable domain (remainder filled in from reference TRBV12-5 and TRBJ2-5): DARVTQTPRHKVTEMGQEVTMRCQPILGHNTVFWYRQTMMQGLELLAYFRNRAPLDDSGMPKDRFSAEMPDATLATLKIQPSEPRDSAVYFCASGLGTGPPQETQYFGPGTRLLVL.

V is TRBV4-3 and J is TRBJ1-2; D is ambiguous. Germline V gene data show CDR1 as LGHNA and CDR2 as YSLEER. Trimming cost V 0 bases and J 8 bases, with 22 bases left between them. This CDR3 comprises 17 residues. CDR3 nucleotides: TGCGCCAGCAGCCAAGATCAAGGTTGGCGGCCTGGTGGCGGCTACACCTTC. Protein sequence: CASSQDQGWRPGGGYTF.

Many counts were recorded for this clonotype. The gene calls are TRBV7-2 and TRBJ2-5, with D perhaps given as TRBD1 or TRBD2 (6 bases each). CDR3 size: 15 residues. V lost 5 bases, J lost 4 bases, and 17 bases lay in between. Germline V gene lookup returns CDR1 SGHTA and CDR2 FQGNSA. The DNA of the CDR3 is TGTGCCAGCAGCCGTTTGGGGGGCGAGTTAGAGACCCAGTACTTC. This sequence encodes CASSRLGGELETQYF.

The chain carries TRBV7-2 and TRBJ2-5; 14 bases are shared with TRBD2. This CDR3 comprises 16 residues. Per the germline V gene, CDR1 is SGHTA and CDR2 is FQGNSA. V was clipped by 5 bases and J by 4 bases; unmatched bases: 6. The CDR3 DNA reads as TGTGCCAGCAGCAGGGATGGACTAGCGGGGGGAGAGACCCAGTACTTC. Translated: CASSRDGLAGGETQYF.

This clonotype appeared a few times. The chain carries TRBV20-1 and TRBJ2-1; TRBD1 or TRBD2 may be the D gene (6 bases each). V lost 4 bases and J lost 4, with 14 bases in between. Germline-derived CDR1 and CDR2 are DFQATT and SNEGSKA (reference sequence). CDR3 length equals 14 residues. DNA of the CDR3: TGCAGTGCTACCCCGGGGGCACTTTACAATGAGCAGTTCTTC. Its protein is CSATPGALYNEQFF.

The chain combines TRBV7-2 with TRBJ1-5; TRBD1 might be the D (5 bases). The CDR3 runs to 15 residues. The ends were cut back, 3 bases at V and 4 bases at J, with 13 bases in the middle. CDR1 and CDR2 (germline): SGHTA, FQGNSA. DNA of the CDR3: TGTACCAGCAGCTTGGCGGGGCAGACGAATCAGCCCCAGCATTTT. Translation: CTSSLAGQTNQPQHF.

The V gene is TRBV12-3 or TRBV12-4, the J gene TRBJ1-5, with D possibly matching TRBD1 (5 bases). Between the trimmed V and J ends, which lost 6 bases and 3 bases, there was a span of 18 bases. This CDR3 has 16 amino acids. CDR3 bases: TGTGCCAGCAGCCACTTTCAGGGAGGGAACAATCAGCCCCAGCATTTT. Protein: CASSHFQGGNNQPQHF.

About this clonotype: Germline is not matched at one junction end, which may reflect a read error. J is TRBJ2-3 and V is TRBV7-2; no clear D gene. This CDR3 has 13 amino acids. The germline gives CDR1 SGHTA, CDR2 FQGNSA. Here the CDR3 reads CANSLDTSIAQYF. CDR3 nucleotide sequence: TGTGCCAACAGCTTAGATACGTCCATTGCGCAGTATTTT. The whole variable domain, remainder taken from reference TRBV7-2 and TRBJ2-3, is GAGVSQSPSNKVTEKGKDVELRCDPISGHTALYWYRQSLGQGLEFLIYFQGNSAPDKSGLPSDRFSAERTGGSVSTLTIQRTQQEDSAVYLCANSLDTSIAQYFGPGTRLTVL.

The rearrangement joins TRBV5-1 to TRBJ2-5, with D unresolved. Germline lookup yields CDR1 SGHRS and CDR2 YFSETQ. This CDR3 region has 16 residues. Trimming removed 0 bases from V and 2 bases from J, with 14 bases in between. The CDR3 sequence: CASSLGFRAFQETQYF. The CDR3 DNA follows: TGCGCCAGCAGCTTGGGGTTCCGGGCCTTTCAAGAGACCCAGTACTTC.

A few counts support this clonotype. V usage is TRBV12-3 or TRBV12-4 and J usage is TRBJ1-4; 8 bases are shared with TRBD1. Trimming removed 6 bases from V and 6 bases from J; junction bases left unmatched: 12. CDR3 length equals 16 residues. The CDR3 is CASRPDRESSDEKLFF. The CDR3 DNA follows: TGTGCCAGCAGGCCGGACAGGGAGTCTTCCGATGAAAAACTGTTTTTT.